The 32 T cell receptor beta chains below all came from one sample that was sequenced in a study of T cells in women clearing cervical HPV infection. The method was immunoSEQ multiplex PCR; TCRdb's version includes in-frame clones alone and lacks a portion of them. The data include roughly 48,000 clones; the top ten clones carry 1.5% to 2%. The sequencing input was blood buffy coat. The origin of the receptors is a woman aged 18 to 69 with a cervical HPV16 infection that either progressed to CIN3+ or cleared (not recorded which).

As to this clone: The read halts 3 residues ahead of the CDR3 end, with the missing end drawn from the germline J gene. The chain carries TRBV28 and TRBJ2-3; TRBD1 aligns across 8 bases. The V segment lost 3 bases and the J segment 2 bases; nucleotides outside the gene matches: 4. Germline CDR1 and CDR2: MDHEN and SYDVKM. The CDR3 is made up of 15 amino acids. The CDR3 is CASSLGTGLTDTQYF. CDR3 bases read: TGTGCCAGCAGTTTGGGGACAGGCCTCACAGATACG.

A note on this clone: The CDR3 end falls 3 residues outside the read, so it is completed with the germline J gene. This chain connects TRBV28 to TRBJ2-7, with 7 bases fitting TRBD1. Germline CDR1 and CDR2: MDHEN and SYDVKM. The V segment lost 8 bases and the J segment 4 bases; nucleotides outside the gene matches: 8. The CDR3 extends over 13 amino acids. The CDR3 protein is CASSGTESYEQYF. CDR3 bases read: TGTGCCAGCTCCGGGACAGAGTCGTACGAG.

Concerning this clone: The sequenced fragment ends 3 residues before the CDR3 boundary, so the rest is inferred from the germline J gene. The chain employs TRBV5-4 and TRBJ1-6; no reliable D call. CDR3 length: 13 residues. Trimming removed 1 base from V and 9 bases from J, with 8 bases in between. The V gene's germline CDR1 is SGHNT and CDR2 YYREEE (reference sequence). The sequenced part of the CDR3 DNA is TGTGCCAGCAGCTTGAAAGGGTCTTCACCC. It yields the protein CASSLKGSSP. Given in full, the CDR3 is CASSLKGSSPLHF.

As regards this clone: The read gets to within 3 residues of the CDR3 end, and the germline J gene fills in the rest. The sample holds other DNA sequences that translate to the same CDR3. The genes are TRBV5-1 and TRBJ1-2, with D possibly TRBD1 on 5 matching bases. The CDR3 extends over 15 amino acids. CDR1 and CDR2 (germline): SGHRS, YFSETQ. V lost 0 bases and J 3 bases, leaving 12 bases between the germline ends. Incomplete CDR3 DNA: TGCGCCAGCAGCTTGGGTCTAGCGGGGGACTATGGC. It is translated as CASSLGLAGDYG. The full CDR3 protein is CASSLGLAGDYGYTF.

Remarks on this clone: The read stops 3 residues short of the end of the CDR3; the missing end is completed from the germline J gene. The chain has TRBV19 and TRBJ1-1, with TRBD1 identical over 9 bases. Germline-derived CDR1 and CDR2 are LNHDA and SQIVND (reference sequence). V gave up 4 bases and J gave up 0 bases; unmatched junction bases: 6. There are 16 residues in the CDR3. The CDR3 bases that were read are TGTGCCAGTAGTAGCCGGACAGGGGCCGTGAACACTGAA. This translates into CASSSRTGAVNTE. The whole CDR3 sequence reads CASSSRTGAVNTEAFF.

On this clone itself: From the germline J gene comes the end of the CDR3, since the read stops 3 residues before it. The rearrangement uses TRBV7-2 and TRBJ1-1, with D unclear. CDR1 SGHTA and CDR2 FQGNSA come from the germline V gene. CDR3 length: 12 residues. CDR3 bases read: TGTGCCAGCAGCTTAAGTGCGGGGTCA. Protein sequence: CASSLSAGS. The entire CDR3 is CASSLSAGSAFF.

Concerning this clone: With the read ending 3 residues before the CDR3 end, the germline J gene is used to fill in that end. V is TRBV7-9 and J is TRBJ2-7; D may be TRBD1 (6 bases). Germline V CDR1 and CDR2: SEHNR, FQNEAQ (reference sequence). The V gene lost 3 bases and the J gene lost 3 bases, with 15 bases spanning the gap. The length of the CDR3 is 15 residues. Incomplete CDR3 DNA: TGTGCCAGCAGCTTCGGGACAAGTATGGACTACGAG. Its translation: CASSFGTSMDYE. The entire CDR3 protein reads CASSFGTSMDYEQYF.

On this clone itself: The sequenced fragment ends 3 residues before the CDR3 boundary, so the rest is inferred from the germline J gene. The V gene is TRBV2, the J gene TRBJ2-3, with 11 bases lining up with TRBD2. J lost 7 bases, V lost 6 bases, and 9 bases had no gene match. Germline CDR1 is SNHLY and CDR2 is FYNNEI. The CDR3 has 15 residues. The sequenced CDR3 bases are TGTGCCAGCAGCCCAGAGGGGACTAGCGGTAATACG. It translates to CASSPEGTSGNT. The whole CDR3 is CASSPEGTSGNTQYF.

With regard to this clone: At one end the junction does not follow the germline gene, possibly because of a read error. The CDR3 DNA, read in part, is TGTGTCAGTAGTATAGATCGAAGGTTAGCGGGGAGCTCCTACAATGAG. Its protein is CVSSIDRRLAGSSYNE. The whole CDR3 sequence reads CVSSIDRRLAGSSYNEQFF. This chain connects TRBV19 to TRBJ2-1, with 8 bases matching TRBD2. The missing CDR3 end, 3 residues past where the read stops, is filled in from the germline J gene. From germline, CDR1 is LNHDA and CDR2 SQIVND (reference sequence). This CDR3 region has 19 residues.

With respect to this clone: The CDR3 is cut off 3 residues early in the read; its end comes from the germline J gene. This chain links TRBV28 with TRBJ1-3; tentatively, D is TRBD1 (6 bases). The CDR3 has 14 amino acids. V dropped 7 bases and J dropped 0 bases, with 10 bases sitting between them. Germline loops: CDR1 MDHEN, CDR2 SYDVKM. CDR3 DNA, as far as it was read: TGTGCCAGCAACGACAGGCCCTCTGGAAACACC. It translates to CASNDRPSGNT. The whole CDR3 reads CASNDRPSGNTIYF.

Worth noting for this clone: The read ends 3 residues early relative to the CDR3; the germline J gene fills the gap. This chain uses TRBV5-6 with TRBJ1-2; D not resolved. CDR1 and CDR2 from the germline V gene are SGHDT and YYEEEE. This CDR3 is 13 amino acids long. Trimming took 4 bases from V and 7 from J, leaving 14 bases between them. The CDR3 protein is CASSRQSFIGYTF. CDR3 DNA, as far as it was read: TGTGCCAGCAGCAGGCAGAGTTTTATTGGC.

The CDR3 bases that were read are TGTGCCAGCAGCTTGGGGACAGGGGTAACAGATACG. Protein: CASSLGTGVTDT. The full CDR3 protein reads CASSLGTGVTDTQYF. The chain combines TRBV5-8 with TRBJ2-3; 9 bases are a match to TRBD1. The read terminates 3 residues ahead of where the CDR3 ends, so the germline J gene completes it. V was pared by 0 bases and J by 3 bases, with 2 bases of the junction left unmatched. Germline V gives CDR1 SGHTS, CDR2 YDEGEE. This CDR3 spans 15 amino acids.

Concerning this clone: The read falls 3 residues short of the CDR3 end, and the missing part is taken from the germline J gene. The chain has TRBV6-1 and TRBJ1-1; 8 nucleotides match TRBD1. The CDR3 extends over 12 amino acids. Germline lookup yields CDR1 MNHNS and CDR2 SASEGT. The CDR3 DNA, read in part, is TGTGCCAGCAGTGAAAGGACAGGGCAA. Protein sequence: CASSERTGQ. The CDR3 in full is CASSERTGQAFF.

The sequenced CDR3 bases are TGTGCCAGCAGCTCGGACAGAAGCGAG. It encodes CASSSDRSE. The full CDR3 reads CASSSDRSEQYF. The rearrangement links TRBV7-2 to TRBJ2-7; TRBD1 is a possible D gene (6 bases). With the read ending 3 residues before the CDR3 end, the germline J gene is used to fill in that end. The CDR3 is 12 residues long. The germline V gene has CDR1 SGHTA and CDR2 FQGNSA. V shed 4 bases and J shed 6 bases, with 10 bases lying between them.

Notes on this clone: The read halts 3 residues ahead of the CDR3 end, with the missing end drawn from the germline J gene. The rearrangement links TRBV20-1 to TRBJ2-1, with 8 bases aligning to TRBD2. Germline V gene data show CDR1 as DFQATT and CDR2 as SNEGSKA (reference sequence). The ends lost 3 bases at V and 5 bases at J; junction bases unmatched: 12. The CDR3 length is 16 residues. CDR3 region: CSASPPPSGLNNEQFF. CDR3 bases read: TGCAGTGCTAGCCCCCCCCCTAGCGGGTTGAACAATGAG.

About this clone itself: The CDR3 end is not reached by the read, which stops 3 residues before it; the germline J gene fills it in. The V call is TRBV5-4, the J call TRBJ2-7, with 8 positions matching TRBD2. Unmatched junction bases numbered 8, after V lost 5 bases and J lost 4 bases. The germline CDR1 and CDR2 sequences are SGHNT and YYREEE (reference sequence). The CDR3 covers 14 residues. Incomplete CDR3 DNA: TGTGCCAGCAGTCCCGGGGGGGGGCAATACGAG. Translation gives CASSPGGGQYE. The full CDR3 reads CASSPGGGQYEQYF.

Worth noting for this clone: The CDR3 end is not reached by the read, which stops 3 residues before it; the germline J gene fills it in. This chain joins TRBV5-1 and TRBJ1-2; a possible D gene is TRBD1 (6 bases). Trimming removed 0 bases at V and 6 bases at J, with 12 bases between. CDR1 and CDR2 from the germline V gene are SGHRS and YFSETQ. The CDR3 contains 14 residues. The CDR3 spells CASSLDRAIHGYTF. CDR3 bases read: TGCGCCAGCAGCTTGGACAGGGCTATCCATGGC.

About this clone itself: The CDR3 end falls 3 residues outside the read, so it is completed with the germline J gene. This chain uses TRBV5-4 with TRBJ2-1; 9 bases line up with TRBD1. The CDR3 consists of 15 residues. The V and J ends lost 4 bases and 4 bases, in that order; junction bases with no gene match: 6. The germline gives CDR1 SGHNT, CDR2 YYREEE (reference sequence). The covered CDR3 bases are TGTGCCAGCAGCCTAACAGGGGGCGGGTACAATGAG. Residues: CASSLTGGGYNE. The full CDR3 protein reads CASSLTGGGYNEQFF.

As concerns this clone: The read falls 3 residues short of the CDR3 end, and the missing part is taken from the germline J gene. The V gene is TRBV20-1, the J gene TRBJ1-1; TRBD1 aligns across 7 bases. The junction had 4 bases not matched to a gene; V was cut back by 5 bases and J by 1 base. CDR1 and CDR2 from the germline V gene are DFQATT and SNEGSKA (reference sequence). This CDR3 spans 13 amino acids. Partial CDR3 DNA: TGCAGTGCTTGGGACAGAGAGAACACTGAA. Protein: CSAWDRENTE. The full CDR3 protein reads CSAWDRENTEAFF.

As regards this clone: From the germline J gene comes the end of the CDR3, since the read stops 3 residues before it. This chain uses TRBV28 with TRBJ2-1; the D gene is possibly TRBD2 (7 bases). V was clipped by 2 bases and J by 8 bases, with 22 bases between them. CDR3 length: 17 residues. Germline CDR1 is MDHEN and CDR2 is SYDVKM. This chain's CDR3 is CASSLTRGARFSDEQFF. Incomplete CDR3 DNA: TGTGCCAGCAGTTTAACTCGGGGGGCCAGATTCTCTGATGAG.

Of note for this clone: The CDR3 goes on 3 residues after the read ends, and that part is filled in from the germline J gene. This sequence joins TRBV5-4 and TRBJ1-2, with D maybe TRBD1 (6 bases). CDR3 length: 16 amino acids. With 0 bases removed from V and 6 bases from J, the gap between germline ends came to 18 bases. Germline lookup yields CDR1 SGHNT and CDR2 YYREEE (reference sequence). The sequenced part of the CDR3 DNA is TGTGCCAGCAGCTTGGAGCGGGCGGGGGCTTGGAATGGC. This codes for CASSLERAGAWNG. The complete CDR3 protein is CASSLERAGAWNGYTF.

Notes on this clone: Mismatch with germline at one junction end may stem from a read error. The read ends 3 residues before the CDR3 terminus; that terminus is restored from the germline J gene. This chain connects TRBV4-2 to TRBJ1-1; D possibly corresponds to TRBD1 (6 bases). Germline V gene data show CDR1 as LGHNA and CDR2 as YNFKEQ. CDR3 length: 16 residues. The CDR3 DNA, read in part, is TGCGCCAGCAGCCTAGGCGCAGACAGGTTGAACACTGAA. It specifies CASSLGADRLNTE. The whole CDR3 protein reads CASSLGADRLNTEAFF.

Details on this clone: The observed sequence ends 3 residues before the CDR3 terminus, with the missing tail filled in from the germline J gene. The V gene is TRBV20-1, the J gene TRBJ1-2; no clear D gene. CDR1 and CDR2 from the germline V gene are DFQATT and SNEGSKA (reference sequence). V was cut by 1 base and J by 2 bases, with 11 bases left in between. The CDR3 spans 14 residues. The covered CDR3 bases are TGCAGTGCTAGAGGAGATCAGAGAAACTATGGC. The encoded protein is CSARGDQRNYG. The full CDR3 protein is CSARGDQRNYGYTF.

In regard to this clone: Read sequence stops 3 residues before the CDR3 end, and the germline J gene provides the missing end. The rearrangement uses TRBV6-2 or TRBV6-3 and TRBJ2-5; D gene unclear. Trimming left V 7 bases short and J 6 bases short, with 9 bases between. Germline-derived CDR1 and CDR2 are MNHEY and SVGEGT. The CDR3 contains 11 residues. The CDR3 spells CASTQEQTQYF. CDR3 DNA, as far as it was read: TGTGCCAGCACCCAGGAACAGACC.

Points on this clone: The CDR3 end falls 3 residues outside the read, so it is completed with the germline J gene. The chain recombines TRBV2 with TRBJ2-5; 9 nucleotides agree with TRBD1. J gave up 1 base and V 6 bases, and 6 bases lay outside the gene matches. Germline CDR1 reads SNHLY; CDR2 reads FYNNEI. CDR3 length: 15 amino acids. CDR3 DNA, as far as it was read: TGTGCCAGCAGGGGACGGACAGGGGCCCAAGAGACC. Amino acids: CASRGRTGAQET. From start to end, the CDR3 is CASRGRTGAQETQYF.

About this clone itself: The missing CDR3 end, 3 residues past where the read stops, is filled in from the germline J gene. This rearrangement joins TRBV20-1 to TRBJ1-1, with TRBD1 matching over 8 bases. The CDR3 is 12 residues long. The germline CDR1 and CDR2 sequences are DFQATT and SNEGSKA (reference sequence). After removal of 6 bases from V and 3 bases from J, the junction contained 3 bases not matched to a gene. Partial CDR3 DNA: TGCAGTGCGTTGACAGGGGACACTGAA. Residues: CSALTGDTE. The CDR3 reads in full as CSALTGDTEAFF.

Concerning this clone: The read stops 3 residues short of the end of the CDR3; the missing end is completed from the germline J gene. This chain joins TRBV5-1 and TRBJ2-4, with 9 nucleotides matching TRBD2. Germline assignment: CDR1 SGHRS and CDR2 YFSETQ. V shed 0 bases and J 2 bases; nucleotides not matched to a gene: 6. CDR3 length equals 17 residues. The CDR3 here is CASSLALAGDTKNIQYF. The DNA read from the CDR3 is TGCGCCAGCAGCTTGGCCTTAGCGGGGGACACCAAAAACATT.

A remark on this clone: From the germline J gene comes the end of the CDR3, since the read stops 3 residues before it. This chain uses TRBV7-9 with TRBJ2-1; D is undetermined. Germline CDR1 and CDR2: SEHNR and FQNEAQ (reference sequence). This CDR3 comprises 15 residues. Trimming cost V 5 bases and J 4 bases, with 15 bases left between them. The CDR3 spells CASSLVPPQYNEQFF. The sequenced part of the CDR3 DNA is TGTGCCAGCAGCCTCGTGCCACCGCAGTACAATGAG.

Comment on this clone: The sequence runs out 3 residues before the end of the CDR3; the remainder is reconstructed from the germline J gene. The J gene is TRBJ2-1, the V gene TRBV7-2; the match to TRBD1 covers 7 bases. Germline CDR1 and CDR2: SGHTA and FQGNSA. V was pared by 3 bases and J by 2 bases, with 1 base of the junction left unmatched. This CDR3 is 14 amino acids long. This chain's CDR3 is CASSLTGPYNEQFF. The sequenced CDR3 bases are TGTGCCAGCAGCTTGACAGGGCCCTACAATGAG.

Incomplete CDR3 DNA: TGTGCCTGGATTCGGACG. Translating gives CAWIRT. The CDR3 in full is CAWIRTQYF. The genes are TRBV30 and TRBJ2-3; D is ambiguous. The read finishes 3 residues shy of the CDR3 end, and the germline J gene is used to complete it. CDR3 size: 9 residues. Per germline, CDR1 GTSNPN and CDR2 SVGIG (reference sequence). The complete variable domain, with remaining parts taken from reference TRBV30 and TRBJ2-3, reads SQTIHQWPATLVQPVGSPLSLECTVEGTSNPNLYWYRQAAGRGLQLLFYSVGIGQISSEVPQNLSASRPQDRQFILSSKKLLLSDSGFYLCAWIRTQYFGPGTRLTVL.

Notes on this clone: The CDR3 is cut off 3 residues early in the read; its end comes from the germline J gene. This chain uses TRBV7-9 with TRBJ1-2; weak D call: TRBD1 (5 bases). CDR1 is SEHNR, CDR2 FQNEAQ, per germline (reference sequence). CDR3 length: 11 amino acids. This CDR3 reads CAIQGDSGYTF. CDR3 DNA, as far as it was read: TGTGCCATCCAAGGGGATTCCGGC.

On this clone: Read data end 3 residues before the CDR3 end; the end is taken from the germline J gene. The genes are TRBV10-3 and TRBJ1-1; the D is unclear. In germline, CDR1 is ENHRY, CDR2 SYGVKD. V lost 2 bases, J lost 1 base, and 8 bases lay in between. The CDR3 extends over 14 amino acids. Partial CDR3 DNA: TGTGCCATCAGTGAGGTGAGACAGAACACTGAA. Protein: CAISEVRQNTE. Given in full, the CDR3 is CAISEVRQNTEAFF.